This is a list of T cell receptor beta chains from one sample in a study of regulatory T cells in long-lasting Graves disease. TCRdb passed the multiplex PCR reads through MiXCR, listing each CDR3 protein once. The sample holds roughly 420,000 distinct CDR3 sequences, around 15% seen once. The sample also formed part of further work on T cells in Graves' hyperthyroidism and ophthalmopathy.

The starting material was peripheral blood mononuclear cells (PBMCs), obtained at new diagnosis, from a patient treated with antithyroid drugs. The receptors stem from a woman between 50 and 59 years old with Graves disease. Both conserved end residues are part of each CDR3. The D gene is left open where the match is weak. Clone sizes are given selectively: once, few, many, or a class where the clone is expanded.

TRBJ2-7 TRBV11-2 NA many CASSTGGEQYF TGTGCCAGCAGCACCGGCGGGGAGCAGTACTTC
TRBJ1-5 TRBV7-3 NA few CASSPCSDPPAAQRNQPQHF TGTGCCAGCAGCCCCTGTTCCGACCCCCCGGCCGCTCAGCGCAATCAGCCCCAGCATTTT
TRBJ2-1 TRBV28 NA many CASMGPSSYNEQFF TGTGCCAGCATGGGCCCAAGCTCCTACAATGAGCAGTTCTTC
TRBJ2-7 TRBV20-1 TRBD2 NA CSARSGSRYEQYF TGCAGTGCCCGCAGCGGGAGTAGGTACGAGCAGTACTTC
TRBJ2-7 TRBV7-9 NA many CASSLAVDYEQYF TGTGCCAGCAGCTTAGCGGTGGACTACGAGCAGTACTTC
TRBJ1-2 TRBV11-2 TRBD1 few CASSPGQFNYGYTF TGTGCCAGCAGCCCGGGACAGTTTAACTATGGCTACACCTTC
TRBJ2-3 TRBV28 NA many CASTSGQGSTDTQYF TGTGCCAGCACGTCGGGGCAGGGAAGCACAGATACGCAGTATTTT
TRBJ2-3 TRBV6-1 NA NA CASKGWRTDTQYF TGTGCCAGCAAAGGGTGGAGGACAGATACGCAGTATTTT
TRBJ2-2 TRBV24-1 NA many CATSPDGYTGELFF TGTGCCACCAGCCCGGACGGGTACACCGGGGAGCTGTTTTTT
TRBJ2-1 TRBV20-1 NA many CSATGTDQLDGGRYNEQFF TGCAGTGCTACCGGGACAGATCAACTTGATGGCGGGAGGTACAATGAGCAGTTCTTC
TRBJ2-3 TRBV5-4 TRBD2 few CASSSAGLAATDTQYF TGTGCCAGCAGCTCGGCAGGACTAGCGGCCACAGATACGCAGTATTTT
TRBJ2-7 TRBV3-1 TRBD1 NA CASSPGRGGQGRTYEQYF TGTGCCAGCAGCCCCGGAAGGGGAGGACAGGGGAGGACCTACGAGCAGTACTTC
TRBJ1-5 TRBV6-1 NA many CASSEVESTYQPQHF TGTGCCAGCAGTGAGGTAGAGTCTACTTATCAGCCCCAGCATTTT
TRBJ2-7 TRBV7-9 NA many CASSLEGNEQYF TGTGCCAGCAGCTTAGAAGGCAACGAGCAGTACTTC
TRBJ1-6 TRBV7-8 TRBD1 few CASSMRQGSDSPLHF TGTGCCAGCAGCATGAGACAGGGTAGCGATTCACCCCTCCACTTT
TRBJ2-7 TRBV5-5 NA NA CASSSQLVTHYEQYF TGCGCCAGCAGCTCCCAACTAGTCACCCACTACGAGCAGTACTTC
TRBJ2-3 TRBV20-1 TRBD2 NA CSAMGIKGDRAGVTDTQYF TGCAGTGCGATGGGGATTAAAGGGGATAGGGCGGGAGTCACAGATACGCAGTATTTT
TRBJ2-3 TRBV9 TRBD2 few CASRSMSGGYDTQYF TGTGCCAGCAGATCTATGTCGGGAGGTTATGATACGCAGTATTTT
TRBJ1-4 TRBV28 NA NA CASSLSGTKLFF TGTGCCAGCAGTTTATCAGGAACAAAACTGTTTTTT
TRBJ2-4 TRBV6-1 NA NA CASQRRIAKNIQYF TGTGCCAGCCAGAGGCGGATAGCCAAAAACATTCAGTACTTC
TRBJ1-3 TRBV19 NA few CASDPFGQLFSGNTIYF TGTGCCAGTGATCCTTTCGGACAGCTATTCTCTGGAAACACCATATATTTT
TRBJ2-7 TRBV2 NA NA CASTTLKQYF TGTGCCAGCACTACGTTAAAGCAGTACTTC
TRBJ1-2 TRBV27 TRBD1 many CASSLYGRDRGYGYTF TGTGCCAGCAGTTTATACGGGCGGGACAGGGGTTATGGCTACACCTTC
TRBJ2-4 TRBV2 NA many CASSEWESHIQYF TGTGCCAGCAGTGAATGGGAGAGTCACATTCAGTACTTC
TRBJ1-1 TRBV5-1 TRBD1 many CASSPRQGPLNTEAFF TGCGCCAGCAGCCCCAGACAGGGGCCACTAAACACTGAAGCTTTCTTT
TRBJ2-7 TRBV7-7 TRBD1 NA CASSPASDRVSYEQYF TGTGCTAGCAGCCCCGCCTCTGACAGGGTGTCCTACGAGCAGTACTTC
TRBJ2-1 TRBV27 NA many CASSPGFYNEQFF TGTGCCAGCAGTCCCGGGTTCTACAATGAGCAGTTCTTC
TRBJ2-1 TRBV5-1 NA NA CASSEYYSYNEQFF TGCGCCAGCAGCGAATATTATTCATACAATGAGCAGTTCTTC
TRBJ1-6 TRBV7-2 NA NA CASSEDSWGRGSPLHF TGTGCCAGCAGCGAGGACAGTTGGGGGCGAGGTTCACCCCTCCACTTT
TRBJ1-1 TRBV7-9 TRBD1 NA CASSLVPGQGVTEAFF TGTGCCAGCAGCCTAGTCCCGGGACAGGGGGTCACTGAAGCTTTCTTT
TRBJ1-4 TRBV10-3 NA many CAISESINEKLFF TGTGCCATCAGTGAGTCAATTAATGAAAAACTGTTTTTT
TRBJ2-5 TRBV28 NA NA CASSFGLAETQYF TGTGCCAGCAGTTTTGGTCTAGCGGAGACCCAGTACTTC
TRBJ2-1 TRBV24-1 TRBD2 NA CATRLAGGPLEQFF TGTGCCACCAGATTAGCGGGAGGGCCACTTGAGCAGTTCTTC
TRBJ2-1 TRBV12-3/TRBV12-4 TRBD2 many CASSFSLAGGYNEQFF TGTGCCAGCAGTTTCTCACTAGCGGGAGGGTACAATGAGCAGTTCTTC
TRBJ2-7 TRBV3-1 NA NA CANSPLAGDPYEQYF TGTGCCAACAGCCCGCTGGCAGGGGATCCCTACGAGCAGTACTTC
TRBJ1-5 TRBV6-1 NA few CASSPRGNGNQPQHF TGTGCCAGCAGCCCCCGGGGGAACGGCAATCAGCCCCAGCATTTT
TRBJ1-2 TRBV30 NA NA CAWNLGNGYTF TGTGCCTGGAACTTAGGGAATGGCTACACCTTC
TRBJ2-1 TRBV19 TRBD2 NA CASRSSGISSYNEQFF TGTGCCAGTAGAAGTAGCGGGATTAGCTCCTACAATGAGCAGTTCTTC
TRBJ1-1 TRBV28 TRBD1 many CASSLDRAMNTEAFF TGTGCCAGCAGCTTGGACAGGGCGATGAACACTGAAGCTTTCTTT
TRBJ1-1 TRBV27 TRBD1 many CASADRRLSEAFF TGTGCCAGTGCGGACAGGCGACTTAGTGAAGCTTTCTTT
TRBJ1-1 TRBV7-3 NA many CASTEATGTRAFF TGTGCCAGCACCGAGGCCACAGGGACCCGAGCTTTCTTT
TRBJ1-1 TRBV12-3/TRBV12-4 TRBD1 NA CASSPQGAFTEAFF TGTGCCAGCAGTCCACAGGGGGCGTTCACTGAAGCTTTCTTT
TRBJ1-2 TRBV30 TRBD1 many CASARDRPYGYTF TGTGCCTCGGCCCGGGACAGGCCCTATGGCTACACCTTC
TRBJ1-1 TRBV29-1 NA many CSVVGQTNTEAFF TGCAGCGTTGTTGGGCAAACGAACACTGAAGCTTTCTTT
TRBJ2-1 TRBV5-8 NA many CASSLARDASSYNEQFF TGTGCCAGCAGCTTGGCCAGAGACGCCAGCTCCTACAATGAGCAGTTCTTC
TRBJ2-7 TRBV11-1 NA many CASGGSSYEQYF TGTGCCAGTGGCGGTTCCTCCTACGAGCAGTACTTC
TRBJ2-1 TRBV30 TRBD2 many CAWRREGSFEQFF TGTGCCTGGAGGCGGGAGGGCAGTTTTGAGCAGTTCTTC
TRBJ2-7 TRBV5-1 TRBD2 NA CASSLGVSGSPHEQYF TGCGCCAGCAGCTTGGGGGTTAGCGGGAGTCCTCACGAGCAGTACTTC